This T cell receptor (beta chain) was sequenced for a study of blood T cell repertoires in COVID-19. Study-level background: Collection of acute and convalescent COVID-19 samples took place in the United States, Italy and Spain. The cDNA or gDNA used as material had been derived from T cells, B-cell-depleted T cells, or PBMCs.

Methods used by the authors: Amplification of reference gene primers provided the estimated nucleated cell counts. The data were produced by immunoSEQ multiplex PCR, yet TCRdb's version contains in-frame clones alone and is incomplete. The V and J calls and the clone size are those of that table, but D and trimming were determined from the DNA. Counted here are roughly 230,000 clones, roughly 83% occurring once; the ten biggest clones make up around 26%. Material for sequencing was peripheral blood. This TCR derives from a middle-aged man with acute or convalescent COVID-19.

The CDR3 DNA reads TGTGCCAGCAGCAAAGGTGGGCTGGAGGCCCAGGGGCAAAATTCACCCCTCCACTTT. This sequence encodes CASSKGGLEAQGQNSPLHF. The chain has TRBV21-1 and TRBJ1-6; TRBD1, the table's D call, lacks a check against the DNA. TRBV21-1 is tagged as a pseudogene. This CDR3 is built from 19 residues.